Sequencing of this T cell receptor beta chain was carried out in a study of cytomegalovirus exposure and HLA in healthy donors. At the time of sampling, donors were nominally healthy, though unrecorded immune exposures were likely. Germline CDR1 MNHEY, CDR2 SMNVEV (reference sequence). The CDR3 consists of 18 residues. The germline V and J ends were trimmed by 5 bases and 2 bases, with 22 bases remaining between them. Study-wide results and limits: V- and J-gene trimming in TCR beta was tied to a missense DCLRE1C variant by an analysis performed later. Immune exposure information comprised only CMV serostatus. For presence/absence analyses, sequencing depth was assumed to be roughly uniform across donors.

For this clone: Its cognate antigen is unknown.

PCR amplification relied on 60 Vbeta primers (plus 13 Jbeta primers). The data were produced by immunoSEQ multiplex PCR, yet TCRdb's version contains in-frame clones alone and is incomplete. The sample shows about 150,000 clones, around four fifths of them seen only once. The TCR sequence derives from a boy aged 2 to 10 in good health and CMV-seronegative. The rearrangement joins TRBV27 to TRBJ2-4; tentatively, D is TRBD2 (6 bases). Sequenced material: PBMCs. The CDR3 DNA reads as TGTGCCAGCAGTAGGGGAGGTAGCGGAACTTCACCCAAAAACATTCAGTACTTC. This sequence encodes CASSRGGSGTSPKNIQYF.